The following is a T cell receptor (beta chain) sequence with its context. Its antigen is currently unknown. TCR beta VDJ and CDR3 profiles were obtained from a genomic DNA template. TCRdb analysed the reads with MiXCR anew, one entry per CDR3 protein. The sample consists of about 210,000 distinct CDR3 sequences, 61% of them appearing once. This entry belongs to a study of CD8+CD57+ T cells in acquired aplastic anemia. Study in general: Recorded DNA amounts for sorted CD4+ and CD8+ cells had an average of 3.2 ug. Study observations and caveats: CD8+ Simpson's diversity did not differ significantly between patients and controls. Patients and controls were found to share approximately 31 CD8+ CDR3 sequences.

Sequencing was done on a sample of sorted CD4+, CD8+, or CD8+CD57+ T cells (not recorded which) from PBMCs. The sequence was collected from a human donor in good health.

CDR3: CASSGANSQQYF. In DNA, the CDR3 is TGTGCCAGCAGCGGGGCGAATAGCCAGCAGTACTTC. The chain is built from TRBV9 and TRBJ2-7, with D unresolved. CDR1 SGDLS and CDR2 YYNGEE come from the germline V gene. With 3 bases removed from V and 8 bases from J, the gap between germline ends came to 12 bases. The length of the CDR3 is 12 residues.